These 6 T cell receptor beta chains were all obtained from the same sample, sequenced in a study of shared clonotypes between healthy human individuals. Only in-frame clones appear in the TCRdb table, and some are missing; sequencing was by immunoSEQ multiplex PCR. The sample holds approximately 470,000 clones, about 72% seen once. What was sequenced was PBMCs. The origin of the receptors is a woman aged 40 to 50 in good health. Some clones in this sample may be carry-over from other donors' samples.

The chain joins TRBV10-3 to TRBJ2-5, with 7 positions matching TRBD1. The CDR3 sequence is 14 residues long. Germline values: CDR1 ENHRY, CDR2 SYGVKD. V lost 5 bases and J lost 10; bases outside the gene matches: 13. The CDR3 DNA sequence: TGTGCCATCAGTAACAGGGGCACCTTGGTGAGCCAGTACTTC. Translating gives CAISNRGTLVSQYF.

This clone was counted between two and nine times. The genes are TRBV6-1 and TRBJ1-4; possible D gene TRBD1, 5 bases. The CDR3 loop spans 13 amino acids. V dropped 5 bases and J dropped 6 bases, with 10 bases sitting between them. Looked up from germline, CDR1 is MNHNS and CDR2 is SASEGT. CDR3 bases: TGTGCCAGCAGTCTGGGGACTTATGAAAAACTGTTTTTT. Protein product: CASSLGTYEKLFF.

Only a few counts were recorded for this clone. The CDR3 coding sequence is TGTGCCAGCAGTACAACACAGGGAATGAACACTGAAGCTTTCTTT. It encodes CASSTTQGMNTEAFF. The chain joins TRBV6-5 to TRBJ1-1, with TRBD1 as a possible D gene (6 bases). V was shortened by 5 bases and J by 0 bases, with 13 bases between the two germline ends. CDR1 is MNHEY and CDR2 is SVGAGI in the germline V gene. The CDR3 sequence is 15 residues long.

The V and J genes are TRBV7-9 and TRBJ2-3, with 9 bases fitting TRBD2. CDR1 and CDR2 (germline): SEHNR, FQNEAQ (reference sequence). V dropped 2 bases and J dropped 2; count of bases not matched to a gene: 5. The CDR3 extends over 16 amino acids. CDR3 sequence: CASSLWREGPTDTQYF. The CDR3 DNA is TGTGCCAGCAGCTTATGGCGGGAGGGCCCCACAGATACGCAGTATTTT.

This chain joins TRBV7-9 and TRBJ1-6, with D possibly matching TRBD1 (5 bases). Trimming stripped 5 bases from V and 9 bases from J, with 14 bases between. Germline V gene lookup returns CDR1 SEHNR and CDR2 FQNEAQ (reference sequence). The CDR3 has 14 amino acids. CDR3 protein: CASSDRDEASPLHF. The DNA for the CDR3 is TGTGCCAGCAGCGACCGGGACGAAGCTTCACCCCTCCACTTT. The full variable domain, in which reference TRBV7-9 and TRBJ1-6 provide the parts outside the CDR3, is DTGVSQNPRHKITKRGQNVTFRCDPISEHNRLYWYRQTLGQGPEFLTYFQNEAQLEKSRLLSDRFSAERPKGSFSTLEIQRTEQGDSAMYLCASSDRDEASPLHFGNGTRLTVT.

This clone was found once. V is TRBV18 and J is TRBJ2-1; 9 bases agree with TRBD2. After removal of 0 bases from V and 4 bases from J, the junction contained 4 bases not matched to a gene. This CDR3 contains 16 residues. Germline CDR1 reads KGHSH; CDR2 reads LQKENI. As DNA, the CDR3 is TGTGCCAGCTCACCACCTGGACTAGCGAGTTACAATGAGCAGTTCTTC. Translated: CASSPPGLASYNEQFF.